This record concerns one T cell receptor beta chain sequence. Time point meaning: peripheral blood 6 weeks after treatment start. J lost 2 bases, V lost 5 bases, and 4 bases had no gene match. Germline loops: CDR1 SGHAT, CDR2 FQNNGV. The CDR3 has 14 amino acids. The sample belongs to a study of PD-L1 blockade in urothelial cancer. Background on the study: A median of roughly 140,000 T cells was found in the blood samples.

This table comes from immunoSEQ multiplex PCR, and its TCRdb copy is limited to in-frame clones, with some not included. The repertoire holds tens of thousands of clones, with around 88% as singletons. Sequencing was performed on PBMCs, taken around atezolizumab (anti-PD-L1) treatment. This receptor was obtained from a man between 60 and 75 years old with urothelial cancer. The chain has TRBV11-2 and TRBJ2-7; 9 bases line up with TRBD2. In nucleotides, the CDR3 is TGTGCCAGCAGCCGCGTAGCGGGAGCCTACGAGCAGTACTTC. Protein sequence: CASSRVAGAYEQYF.